This T cell receptor beta chain was recorded in a study of human T cells and chemical hapten exposure. Documented time point: patch test 2, 6 weeks after DPC sensitization. Stated treatment: therapeutic diphenylcyclopropenone sensitization with weekly scalp DPC. The CDR3 totals 13 residues. Trimming stripped 6 bases from V and 1 base from J, with 9 bases between. Germline V gives CDR1 KGHSH, CDR2 LQKENI. This clonotype has a count of ten or more. Study processing details: Counting gave a median of around 90,000 TCRs per sample, with values ranging from 23,224 to 690,600. TCRdb reprocessed the RACE reads via MiXCR and lists one record per CDR3 protein. The V and J calls shown here were made by TCRdb, not taken from the authors' results. The sample lists around 82,000 distinct CDR3 sequences, more than 6.5% occurring once.

The receptor was isolated from a woman in her thirties with alopecia areata. Some clones in this sample may be carry-over from other donors' samples. This chain connects TRBV18 to TRBJ1-2; the D gene is possibly TRBD1 (5 bases). This specimen consisted of whole blood, obtained in connection with sensitization to the hapten diphenylcyclopropenone (DPC). Here the CDR3 reads CASSRDSNYGYTF. DNA for the CDR3: TGTGCCAGCTCCCGCGACAGTAACTATGGCTACACCTTC.